This passage covers 9 T cell receptor beta chains from one sample sequenced in a study of blood T cell repertoires in COVID-19. Method: immunoSEQ multiplex PCR; TCRdb's copy keeps in-frame clones and lacks some. The sample comprises around 93,000 clones, around four fifths of which are singletons, and about 10% rests with the top ten. The specimen was peripheral blood. These receptors all stem from a woman older than 75 with acute or convalescent COVID-19.

Here the CDR3 reads CASSVETSKFDEQYF. Here the CDR3 DNA reads TGTGCCAGCAGCGTAGAGACTAGTAAATTCGACGAGCAGTACTTC. This chain uses TRBV9 with TRBJ2-7; D possibly corresponds to TRBD2 (6 bases). Trimming shortened V by 0 bases and J by 5 bases, and 15 bases separated the two germline ends. The V gene's germline CDR1 is SGDLS and CDR2 YYNGEE. This CDR3 is built from 15 residues.

This sequence joins TRBV7-2 and TRBJ2-7, with D perhaps matching TRBD2 (5 bases). The germline CDR1 and CDR2 sequences are SGHTA and FQGNSA. CDR3 length: 14 amino acids. V was trimmed by 5 bases and J by 2 bases, leaving 13 bases between them. The DNA for the CDR3 is TGTGCCAGCAGCCTGGGTGGAGGACCCTACGAGCAGTACTTC. This sequence encodes CASSLGGGPYEQYF.

This clone was observed a single time. The chain links TRBV24-1 to TRBJ2-7; 10 bases line up with TRBD1. Germline CDR1 reads KGHDR; CDR2 reads SFDVKD. This CDR3 is built from 22 residues. After removal of 1 base from V and 1 base from J, the junction contained 21 bases not matched to a gene. The chain's CDR3 is CATSDFKMDRRDRGLVSYEQYF. The CDR3 nucleotides are TGTGCCACCAGTGATTTTAAGATGGATCGTCGGGACAGGGGTTTAGTATCCTACGAGCAGTACTTC.

The chain carries TRBV6-5 and TRBJ1-1, with D perhaps TRBD1 (5 bases). The V gene lost 5 bases and the J gene lost 8 bases, with 12 bases spanning the gap. Germline V gene sequence: CDR1 MNHEY, CDR2 SVGAGI. CDR3 length equals 12 residues. Here the CDR3 reads CASSRRGGEAFF. In nucleotides, the CDR3 is TGTGCCAGCAGTCGAAGGGGAGGGGAAGCTTTCTTT.

There are a few counts of this clone. J is TRBJ1-2 and V is TRBV13; 7 bases map to TRBD1. The CDR3 consists of 14 residues. Germline V CDR1 and CDR2: PRHDT, FYEKMQ (reference sequence). The ends lost 8 bases at V and 2 bases at J; junction bases unmatched: 8. Here the CDR3 reads CASLRGQLNYGYTF. Here the CDR3 DNA reads TGTGCCAGCTTAAGGGGACAGCTGAACTATGGCTACACCTTC.

The chain uses TRBV5-1 and TRBJ1-1; 7 nucleotides match TRBD1. Germline V gives CDR1 SGHRS, CDR2 YFSETQ. V gave up 0 bases and J gave up 4 bases; unmatched junction bases: 6. The CDR3 contains 15 residues. CDR3 loop: CASSLEDAGGTEAFF. As DNA, the CDR3 is TGCGCCAGCAGCTTGGAGGACGCAGGGGGCACTGAAGCTTTCTTT.

V is TRBV6-5 and J is TRBJ2-1; D gene uncertain. Germline CDR1 MNHEY, CDR2 SVGAGI. The germline V and J ends were trimmed by 5 bases and 8 bases, with 10 bases remaining between them. The CDR3 length is 12 residues. In DNA form, the CDR3 reads TGTGCCAGCAGTCACTTCGGAGATGAGCAGTTCTTC. As protein: CASSHFGDEQFF.

This clone was seen just once. The chain has TRBV12-5 and TRBJ1-2, with 9 nucleotides matching TRBD1. The CDR3 has 13 amino acids. The V gene end was trimmed by 5 bases and the J gene end by 5 bases; junction bases not matched to a gene: 3. The germline V gene has CDR1 LGHNT and CDR2 FRNRAP. CDR3 in DNA: TGTGCTAGTGGTCCTGGGACAGGGTATGGCTACACCTTC. Protein sequence: CASGPGTGYGYTF.

This chain joins TRBV7-8 and TRBJ2-1; D gene ambiguous. V lost 5 bases, J lost 5 bases, and 10 bases lay in between. Germline loops: CDR1 SGHVS, CDR2 FQNEAQ. This CDR3 has 13 amino acids. CDR3 region: CASSPLENNEQFF. The CDR3 DNA follows: TGTGCCAGCAGCCCCCTTGAGAACAATGAGCAGTTCTTC.